The entry below gives a single T cell receptor beta chain sequence along with its context. Its antigen is unidentified. This CDR3 has 14 amino acids. Germline V gene sequence: CDR1 ENHRY, CDR2 SYGVKD. After removal of 3 bases from V and 7 bases from J, the junction contained 8 bases not matched to a gene. TCRdb independently ran MiXCR on the 5' RACE reads; one entry per CDR3 protein. The table has about 9,200 distinct CDR3 sequences, approximately 50% seen once. General study results and limits: Tumor Tregs overlapped most with tumor, then blood, naive CD4+ cells.

Cells sorted as Tregs were CD4+, CD25+ and CD127-/low. The sequenced sample was Tregs sorted from a lymph node. The receptor comes from a female donor with breast cancer. V usage is TRBV10-3 and J usage is TRBJ2-7; 8 bases agree with TRBD1. This CDR3 reads CAISDRVRGLEQYF. For the CDR3, the DNA is TGTGCCATCAGTGACCGGGTCAGGGGGCTGGAGCAGTACTTC.